This passage covers 7 T cell receptor beta chains from one sample sequenced in a study of OX40 agonist ivuxolimab in advanced cancers. Measured with immunoSEQ multiplex PCR; TCRdb has only the in-frame clones, and not every one. The sample has approximately 100,000 clones; approximately 85% are singletons. Here the sequenced sample was CD4+ or CD8+ T cells sorted from blood, taken in a trial of the OX40 agonist ivuxolimab. The receptor source for this set is an adult with an advanced solid tumor such as melanoma, head and neck, liver or kidney cancer.

The chain recombines TRBV11-1 with TRBJ2-3; D remains unclear. Germline V CDR1 and CDR2: SGHAT, FQDESV (reference sequence). The CDR3 runs to 13 residues. Trimming left V 2 bases short and J 4 bases short, with 7 bases between. The CDR3 loop is CASSLQESDTQYF. The CDR3 DNA is TGTGCCAGCAGCTTACAGGAGTCAGATACGCAGTATTTT. The variable domain in full, with the rest retrieved from reference TRBV11-1 and TRBJ2-3, is EAEVAQSPRYKITEKSQAVAFWCDPISGHATLYWYRQILGQGPELLVQFQDESVVDDSQLPKDRFSAERLKGVDSTLKIQPAELGDSAMYLCASSLQESDTQYFGPGTRLTVL.

CDR3 in amino acids: CASSVVQGDTGELFF. DNA of the CDR3: TGTGCCAGCAGCGTAGTCCAAGGGGACACCGGGGAGCTGTTTTTT. J is TRBJ2-2 and V is TRBV9, with D possibly matching TRBD1 (5 bases). V lost 0 bases and J lost 3, with 9 bases in between. The CDR3 contains 15 residues. Looked up from germline, CDR1 is SGDLS and CDR2 is YYNGEE.

The rearrangement uses TRBV6-1 and TRBJ1-1; maybe TRBD1 (5 bases). V was cut by 2 bases and J by 4 bases, with 20 bases left in between. This CDR3 spans 17 amino acids. Germline loops: CDR1 MNHNS, CDR2 SASEGT. Here the CDR3 reads CASSELRGAGRVTEAFF. The CDR3 nucleotides are TGTGCCAGCAGTGAACTGAGAGGGGCAGGGAGAGTCACTGAAGCTTTCTTT.

This clone is a singleton in its sample. The chain recombines TRBV6-5 with TRBJ2-7, with D perhaps being TRBD1 or TRBD2 (6 bases each). V lost 4 bases to trimming and J lost 6 bases, with 16 bases between them. The CDR3 is made up of 14 amino acids. Looked up from germline, CDR1 is MNHEY and CDR2 is SVGAGI. CDR3 loop: CASSWRDWDIEQYF. In nucleotides, the CDR3 is TGTGCCAGCAGTTGGAGGGACTGGGACATCGAGCAGTACTTC.

The chain has TRBV7-2 and TRBJ2-3; D gene ambiguous. The germline V gene encodes CDR1 SGHTA and CDR2 FQGNSA. The V end was cut by 1 base, the J end by 5 bases, with 16 bases between. This CDR3 is 16 amino acids long. CDR3 DNA sequence: TGTGCCAGCAGCTTAGGGGCACTCCCCGGTGGAGATACGCAGTATTTT. This encodes CASSLGALPGGDTQYF.

As for this clone: Other DNA sequences from this sample encode an identical CDR3 as well. The genes are TRBV5-1 and TRBJ2-2, with 13 bases fitting TRBD2. Trimming cost V 0 bases and J 6 bases; bases outside gene matches: 2. In germline, CDR1 is SGHRS, CDR2 YFSETQ. The length of the CDR3 is 16 residues. CDR3 sequence: CASSLGLAGGAGELFF. The CDR3 DNA follows: TGCGCCAGCAGCTTGGGACTAGCGGGAGGCGCCGGGGAGCTGTTTTTT.

This sequence joins TRBV25-1 and TRBJ1-4, with TRBD1 identical over 7 bases. This CDR3 is built from 13 residues. CDR1 and CDR2 from the germline V gene are MGHDK and SYGVNS. J lost 10 bases, V lost 7 bases, and 9 bases had no gene match. CDR3 sequence: CASKEDRSAKLFF. The CDR3 coding sequence is TGTGCCAGCAAAGAGGACAGGTCGGCAAAACTGTTTTTT.